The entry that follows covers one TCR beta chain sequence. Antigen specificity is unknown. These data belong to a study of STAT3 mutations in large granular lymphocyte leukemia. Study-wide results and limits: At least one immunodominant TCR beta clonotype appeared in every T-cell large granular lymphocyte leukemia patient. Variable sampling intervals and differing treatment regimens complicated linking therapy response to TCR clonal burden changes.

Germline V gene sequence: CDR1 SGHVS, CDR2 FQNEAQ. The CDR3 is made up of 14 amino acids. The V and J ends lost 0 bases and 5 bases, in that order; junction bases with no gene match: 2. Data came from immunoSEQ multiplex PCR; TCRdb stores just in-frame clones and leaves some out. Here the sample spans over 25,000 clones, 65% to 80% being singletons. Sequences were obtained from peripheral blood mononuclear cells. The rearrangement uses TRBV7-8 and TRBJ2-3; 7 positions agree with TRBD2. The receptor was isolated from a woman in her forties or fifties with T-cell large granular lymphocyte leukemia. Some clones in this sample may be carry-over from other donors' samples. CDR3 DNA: TGTGCCAGCAGCTTAGCGGGAGGGAGAGATACGCAGTATTTT. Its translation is CASSLAGGRDTQYF.